This T cell receptor beta chain emerged from a study of Graves' ophthalmopathy and Graves' hyperthyroidism. Study-level results: A 13-signature model separated ophthalmopathy from stable hyperthyroidism, around 90% sensitivity, about 81% specificity. With a specificity of 72.22% and a sensitivity of about 71%, the model predicted ophthalmopathy progression.

CDR1 is LNHDA and CDR2 is SQIVND in the germline V gene (reference sequence). The trim removed 0 bases at V and 5 bases at J, leaving 6 bases unmatched. The CDR3 loop spans 16 amino acids. Under 3 months in duration, the ophthalmopathy in affected donors had moderate-to-severe activity, CAS ≥3 and NOSPECS ≥4. The PBMCs were taken from approximately 9 ml of fresh peripheral blood. This clonotype was found many times. Its antigen is not known. Researchers took RNA transcripts and amplified TCR beta CDR3 regions from them. Investigators did first-round RT-PCR with HTBI primers, then second-round multiplex PCR. TCRdb redid the calling of the multiplex PCR reads with MiXCR, one entry per CDR3 protein. The sample consists of almost 400,000 distinct CDR3 sequences, around 19% of them appearing once.

The receptor's source is a woman younger than 30 with Graves' ophthalmopathy. The sample taken for sequencing was peripheral blood. The chain combines TRBV19 with TRBJ1-5; 8 bases are a match to TRBD1. The CDR3 nucleotides are TGTGCCAGTAGTATAGAGCAGGGGGCCCATTATCAGCCCCAGCATTTT. It specifies CASSIEQGAHYQPQHF.